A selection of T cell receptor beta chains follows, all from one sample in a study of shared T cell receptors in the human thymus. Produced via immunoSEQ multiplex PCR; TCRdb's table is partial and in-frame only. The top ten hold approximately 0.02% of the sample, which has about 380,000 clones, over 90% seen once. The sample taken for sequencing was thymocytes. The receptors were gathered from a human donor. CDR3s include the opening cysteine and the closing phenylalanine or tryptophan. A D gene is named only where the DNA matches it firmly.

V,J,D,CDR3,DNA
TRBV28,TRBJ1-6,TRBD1,CASSPGQGNSPLHF,TGTGCCAGCAGCCCGGGACAGGGTAATTCACCCCTCCACTTT
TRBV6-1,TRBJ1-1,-,CASRPPGRNTEAFF,TGTGCCAGCAGGCCCCCAGGGAGAAACACTGAAGCTTTCTTT
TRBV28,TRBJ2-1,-,CASSLKGGLPYNEQFF,TGTGCCAGCAGCCTCAAGGGGGGCCTTCCCTACAATGAGCAGTTCTTC
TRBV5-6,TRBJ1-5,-,CASSTRDVGPGQPQHF,TGTGCCAGCAGCACCCGGGACGTAGGACCGGGACAGCCCCAGCATTTT
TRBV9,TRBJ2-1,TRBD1,CASSLDRGDNEQFF,TGTGCCAGCAGCTTGGACAGGGGAGACAATGAGCAGTTCTTC
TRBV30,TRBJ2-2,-,CAWSVFGEDESKCDTGELFF,TGTGCCTGGAGTGTTTTCGGTGAGGACGAATCAAAGTGCGACACCGGGGAGCTGTTTTTT
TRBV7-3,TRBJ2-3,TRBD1,CASSPDRGRDTQYF,TGTGCCAGCAGCCCCGACAGGGGGAGAGATACGCAGTATTTT
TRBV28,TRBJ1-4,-,CASSWTTTNEKLFF,TGTGCCAGCAGTTGGACAACAACTAATGAAAAACTGTTTTTT
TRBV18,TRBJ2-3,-,CASSPVVSGADTQYF,TGTGCCAGCTCACCAGTCGTTTCGGGGGCAGATACGCAGTATTTT
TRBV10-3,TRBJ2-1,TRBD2,CAIRRLAGGSYNEQFF,TGTGCCATCAGAAGACTAGCGGGAGGCTCCTACAATGAGCAGTTCTTC
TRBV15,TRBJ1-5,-,CATSRDSLRSNQPQHF,TGTGCCACCAGCAGAGATTCGCTAAGATCTAATCAGCCCCAGCATTTT